Shown below are 13 T cell receptor beta chains from a single sample sequenced in a study of cytomegalovirus exposure and HLA in healthy donors. Method: immunoSEQ multiplex PCR; TCRdb's copy keeps in-frame clones and lacks some. The sample records 130,000 to 150,000 clones, around 90% being singletons. The sequenced material came from PBMCs. These receptors all stem from a man younger than 35 in good health and CMV-seropositive.

The rearrangement uses TRBV5-1 and TRBJ2-3; D is uncertain. This CDR3 contains 15 residues. Germline V gene lookup returns CDR1 SGHRS and CDR2 YFSETQ. V was pared by 4 bases and J by 0 bases, with 12 bases between. In DNA form, the CDR3 reads TGCGCCAGCAGCGGAAGGAGTGCTAGCACAGATACGCAGTATTTT. Translating gives CASSGRSASTDTQYF.

The V call is TRBV28, the J call TRBJ2-6; 8 nucleotides align to TRBD1. Germline lookup yields CDR1 MDHEN and CDR2 SYDVKM. Trimming at V came to 3 bases and at J to 3 bases, leaving 7 bases not matched to a gene. The CDR3 has 17 residues. The CDR3 sequence: CASSFGQGALGANVLTF. CDR3 bases: TGTGCCAGCAGTTTCGGGCAGGGGGCGCTTGGGGCCAACGTCCTGACTTTC. Combining the CDR3 with reference TRBV28 and TRBJ2-6 gives the whole variable domain DVKVTQSSRYLVKRTGEKVFLECVQDMDHENMFWYRQDPGLGLRLIYFSYDVKMKEKGDIPEGYSVSREKKERFSLILESASTNQTSMYLCASSFGQGALGANVLTFGAGSRLTVL.

The V and J genes are TRBV5-1 and TRBJ2-7; 10 nucleotides line up with TRBD1. This CDR3 contains 16 residues. The ends lost 2 bases at V and 7 bases at J; junction bases unmatched: 12. Germline CDR1 and CDR2: SGHRS and YFSETQ. Written as DNA, the CDR3 is TGCGCCAGCAGCTTTGGAGCCGGGACAGGGGCGGGGGAGCAGTACTTC. Its translation is CASSFGAGTGAGEQYF.

This sequence joins TRBV6-5 and TRBJ2-7; D is possibly TRBD1 (6 bases). The CDR3 spans 15 residues. The V gene lost 5 bases and the J gene lost 0 bases, with 14 bases spanning the gap. Germline V gives CDR1 MNHEY, CDR2 SVGAGI. The CDR3 loop is CASSPRDMSSYEQYF. The CDR3 region has the DNA TGTGCCAGCAGTCCTCGGGACATGAGCTCCTACGAGCAGTACTTC.

The chain combines TRBV6-5 with TRBJ2-7; 7 nucleotides match TRBD1. With 5 bases clipped from V and 2 bases from J, the junction kept 6 bases outside the gene matches. In germline, CDR1 is MNHEY, CDR2 SVGAGI. This CDR3 has 14 residues. The CDR3 protein is CASSQRTGTYEQYF. Here the CDR3 DNA reads TGTGCCAGCAGTCAAAGGACAGGAACCTACGAGCAGTACTTC.

The V and J genes are TRBV14 and TRBJ1-1; D possibly corresponds to TRBD1 (5 bases). V was trimmed by 1 base and J by 5 bases, leaving 14 bases between them. CDR3 length equals 15 residues. Per the germline V gene, CDR1 is SGHDN and CDR2 is FVKESK. The CDR3 loop is CASSQVGALLTEAFF. DNA of the CDR3: TGTGCCAGCAGCCAAGTTGGGGCGTTATTAACTGAAGCTTTCTTT.

The chain couples TRBV4-1 to TRBJ1-1, with 8 bases aligning to TRBD1. This CDR3 has 15 amino acids. J lost 10 bases, V lost 4 bases, and 14 bases had no gene match. Germline CDR1 MGHRA, CDR2 YSYEKL. CDR3 in amino acids: CASSRPEDRGLRAFF. CDR3 sequence (DNA): TGCGCCAGCAGCCGACCCGAAGACAGGGGCTTAAGAGCTTTCTTT.

The genes are TRBV5-1 and TRBJ1-4; 10 bases align to TRBD1. Germline CDR1 and CDR2: SGHRS and YFSETQ. The CDR3 length is 16 residues. With 0 bases clipped from V and 8 bases from J, the junction kept 7 bases outside the gene matches. The CDR3 region has the DNA TGCGCCAGCAGCTTGGAACGTGGACAGGGGGAGGAAAAACTGTTTTTT. Translating it yields CASSLERGQGEEKLFF. Looking up the rest from reference TRBV5-1 and TRBJ1-4 gives the full variable domain: KAGVTQTPRYLIKTRGQQVTLSCSPISGHRSVSWYQQTPGQGLQFLFEYFSETQRNKGNFPGRFSGRQFSNSRSEMNVSTLELGDSALYLCASSLERGQGEEKLFFGSGTQLSVL.

Comments on this clone: At one end, the junction sequence differs from germline, possibly due to a read error. The chain uses TRBV7-2 and TRBJ1-4; D not resolved. The CDR3 runs to 14 residues. Germline-derived CDR1 and CDR2 are SGHTA and FQGNSA. The CDR3 spells CASSLASTNEKLFF. The CDR3 region has the DNA TGTGCCAGCAGCTTAGCTTCAACAAATGAAAAACTGTTTTTT.

V gene TRBV9 combines with J gene TRBJ2-1; D is undetermined. Trimming cost V 0 bases and J 3 bases, with 13 bases left between them. This CDR3 contains 16 residues. Germline CDR1 and CDR2: SGDLS and YYNGEE. CDR3 sequence reads: CASSVGGSRFYNEQFF. The DNA for the CDR3 is TGTGCCAGCAGCGTAGGCGGTAGTCGTTTCTACAATGAGCAGTTCTTC. Drawing the rest from reference TRBV9 and TRBJ2-1, the complete variable domain is DSGVTQTPKHLITATGQRVTLRCSPRSGDLSVYWYQQSLDQGLQFLIQYYNGEERAKGNILERFSAQQFPDLHSELNLSSLELGDSALYFCASSVGGSRFYNEQFFGPGTRLTVL.

In nucleotides, the CDR3 is TGTGCCTGGAGTCTTCTCAGGACAGGAGAGACTGAAGCTTTCTTT. Its protein product is CAWSLLRTGETEAFF. The chain employs TRBV30 and TRBJ1-1; 7 bases map to TRBD1. CDR1 and CDR2 (germline): GTSNPN, SVGIG (reference sequence). This CDR3 has 15 residues. V lost 2 bases and J lost 5; bases outside the gene matches: 11.

The chain links TRBV7-3 to TRBJ1-1; tentatively, D is TRBD1 (6 bases). Germline CDR1 and CDR2: SGHTA and FQGTGA. This CDR3 is 14 amino acids long. Trimming cost V 5 bases and J 1 base, with 11 bases left between them. CDR3 bases: TGTGCCAGCAGCCTCGGGACATCGAACACTGAAGCTTTCTTT. Translated, it gives CASSLGTSNTEAFF.

The chain carries TRBV7-9 and TRBJ1-2; the match to TRBD1 covers 8 bases. V dropped 5 bases and J dropped 8; count of bases not matched to a gene: 22. Germline values: CDR1 SEHNR, CDR2 FQNEAQ (reference sequence). The CDR3 length is 18 residues. The CDR3 DNA follows: TGTGCCAGCAGCCGAATGCATGATTGGATTAACAGGACAGGGGGCTACACCTTC. Translated: CASSRMHDWINRTGGYTF.